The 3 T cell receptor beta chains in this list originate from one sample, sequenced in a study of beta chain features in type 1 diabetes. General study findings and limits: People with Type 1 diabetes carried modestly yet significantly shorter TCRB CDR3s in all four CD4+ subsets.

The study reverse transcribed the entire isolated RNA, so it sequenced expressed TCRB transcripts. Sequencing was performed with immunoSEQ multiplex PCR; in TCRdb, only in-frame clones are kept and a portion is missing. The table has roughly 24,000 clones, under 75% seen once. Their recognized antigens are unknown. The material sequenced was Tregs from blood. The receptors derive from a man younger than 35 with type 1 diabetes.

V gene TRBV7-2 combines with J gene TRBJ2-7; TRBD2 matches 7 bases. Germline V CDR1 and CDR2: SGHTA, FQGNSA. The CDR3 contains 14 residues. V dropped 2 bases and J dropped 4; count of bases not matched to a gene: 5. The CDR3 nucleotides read TGTGCCAGCAGCTTAAGGCGGGAGTTGTACGAGCAGTACTTC. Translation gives CASSLRRELYEQYF.

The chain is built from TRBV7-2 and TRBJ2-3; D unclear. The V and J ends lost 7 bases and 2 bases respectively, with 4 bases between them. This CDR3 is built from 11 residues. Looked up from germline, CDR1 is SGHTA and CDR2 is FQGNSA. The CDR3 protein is CASTNTDTQYF. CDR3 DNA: TGTGCCAGCACCAACACAGATACGCAGTATTTT.

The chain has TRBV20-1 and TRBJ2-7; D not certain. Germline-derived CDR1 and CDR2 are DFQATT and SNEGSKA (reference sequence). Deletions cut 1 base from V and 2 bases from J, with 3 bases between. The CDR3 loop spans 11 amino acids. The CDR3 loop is CSARAAYEQYF. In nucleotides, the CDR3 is TGCAGTGCTAGAGCGGCCTACGAGCAGTACTTC.